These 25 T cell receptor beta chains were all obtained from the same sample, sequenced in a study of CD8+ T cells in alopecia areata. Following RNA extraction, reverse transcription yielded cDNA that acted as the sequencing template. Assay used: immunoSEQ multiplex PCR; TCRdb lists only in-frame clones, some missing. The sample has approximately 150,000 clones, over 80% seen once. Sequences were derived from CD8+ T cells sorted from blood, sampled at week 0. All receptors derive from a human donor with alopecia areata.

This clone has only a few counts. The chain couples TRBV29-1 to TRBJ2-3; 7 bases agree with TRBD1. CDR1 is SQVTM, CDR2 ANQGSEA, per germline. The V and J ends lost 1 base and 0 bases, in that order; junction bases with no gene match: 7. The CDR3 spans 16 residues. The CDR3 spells CSVEGLDRTSTDTQYF. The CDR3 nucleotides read TGCAGCGTTGAAGGCTTGGACAGGACTAGCACAGATACGCAGTATTTT.

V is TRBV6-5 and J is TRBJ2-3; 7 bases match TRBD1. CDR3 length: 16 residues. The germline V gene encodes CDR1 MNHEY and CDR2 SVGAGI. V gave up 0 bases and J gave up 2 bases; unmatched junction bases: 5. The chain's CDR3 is CASSYSVEGATDTQYF. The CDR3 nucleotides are TGTGCCAGCAGTTACTCCGTTGAGGGGGCCACAGATACGCAGTATTTT.

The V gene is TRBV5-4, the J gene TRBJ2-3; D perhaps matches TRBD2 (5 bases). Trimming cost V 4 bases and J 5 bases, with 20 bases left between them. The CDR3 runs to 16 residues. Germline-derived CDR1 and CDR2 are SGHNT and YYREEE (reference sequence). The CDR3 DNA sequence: TGTGCCAGCAGCCCGACTAAGCTTAAGTTTCTAGATACGCAGTATTTT. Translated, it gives CASSPTKLKFLDTQYF.

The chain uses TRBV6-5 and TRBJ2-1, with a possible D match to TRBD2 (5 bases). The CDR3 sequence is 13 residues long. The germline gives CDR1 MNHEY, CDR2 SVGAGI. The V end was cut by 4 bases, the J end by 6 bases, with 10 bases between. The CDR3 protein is CASSSSGSNEQFF. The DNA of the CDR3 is TGTGCCAGCAGTTCGAGCGGATCCAATGAGCAGTTCTTC.

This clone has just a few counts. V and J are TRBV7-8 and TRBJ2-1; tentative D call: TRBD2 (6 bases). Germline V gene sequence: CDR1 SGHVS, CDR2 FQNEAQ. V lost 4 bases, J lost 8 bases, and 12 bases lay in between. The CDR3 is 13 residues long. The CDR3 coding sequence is TGTGCCAGCAGCTCTCGGTCGGGGGATGAGCAGTTCTTC. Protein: CASSSRSGDEQFF.

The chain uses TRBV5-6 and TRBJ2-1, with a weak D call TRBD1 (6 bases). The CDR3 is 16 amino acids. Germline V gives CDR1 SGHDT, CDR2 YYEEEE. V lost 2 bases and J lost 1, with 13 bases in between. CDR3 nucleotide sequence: TGTGCCAGCAGCTTCGGTGCTAGGGGGTCCTACAATGAGCAGTTCTTC. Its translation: CASSFGARGSYNEQFF.

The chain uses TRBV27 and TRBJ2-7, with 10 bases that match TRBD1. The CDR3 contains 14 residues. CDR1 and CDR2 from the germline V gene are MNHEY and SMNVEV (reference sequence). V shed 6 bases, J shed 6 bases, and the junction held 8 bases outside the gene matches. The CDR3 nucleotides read TGTGCCAGCAGATATGGGACAGGGGCTTCCGAGCAGTACTTC. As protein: CASRYGTGASEQYF.

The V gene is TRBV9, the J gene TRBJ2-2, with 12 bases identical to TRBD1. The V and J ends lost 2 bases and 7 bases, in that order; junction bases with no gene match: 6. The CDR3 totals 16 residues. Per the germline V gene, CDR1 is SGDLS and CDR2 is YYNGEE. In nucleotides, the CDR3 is TGTGCCAGCAGCGTTGGGACAGGGGGCATCTTCGGGGAGCTGTTTTTT. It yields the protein CASSVGTGGIFGELFF. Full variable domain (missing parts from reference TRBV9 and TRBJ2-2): DSGVTQTPKHLITATGQRVTLRCSPRSGDLSVYWYQQSLDQGLQFLIQYYNGEERAKGNILERFSAQQFPDLHSELNLSSLELGDSALYFCASSVGTGGIFGELFFGEGSRLTVL.

CDR3 nucleotide sequence: TGTGCCAGCAGCGACAGCTACGAGCAGTACTTC. Translation: CASSDSYEQYF. The chain has TRBV5-6 and TRBJ2-5; weak D call: TRBD1 (5 bases). The better agreement between TRBJ2-7 and the DNA end casts doubt on the J call. The CDR3 contains 11 residues. Germline-derived CDR1 and CDR2 are SGHDT and YYEEEE.

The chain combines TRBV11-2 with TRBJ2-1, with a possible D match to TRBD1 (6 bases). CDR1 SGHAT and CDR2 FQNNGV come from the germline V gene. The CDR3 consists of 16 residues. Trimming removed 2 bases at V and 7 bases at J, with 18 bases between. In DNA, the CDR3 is TGTGCCAGCAGCTTACGGGACATTCCACGAGAGAATGAGCAGTTCTTC. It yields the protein CASSLRDIPRENEQFF.

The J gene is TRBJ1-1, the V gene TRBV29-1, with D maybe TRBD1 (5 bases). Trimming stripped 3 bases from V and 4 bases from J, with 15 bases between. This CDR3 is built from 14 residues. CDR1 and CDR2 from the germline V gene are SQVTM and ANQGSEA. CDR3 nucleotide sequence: TGCAGCGTTGATAGTTCGGGGCTCGGCACTGAAGCTTTCTTT. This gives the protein CSVDSSGLGTEAFF.

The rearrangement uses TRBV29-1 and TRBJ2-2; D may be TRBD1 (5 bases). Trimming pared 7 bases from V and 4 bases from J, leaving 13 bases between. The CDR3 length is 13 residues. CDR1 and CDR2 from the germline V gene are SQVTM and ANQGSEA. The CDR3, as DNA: TGCAGCGCTGTGCAGGGCACCACCGGGGAGCTGTTTTTT. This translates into CSAVQGTTGELFF.

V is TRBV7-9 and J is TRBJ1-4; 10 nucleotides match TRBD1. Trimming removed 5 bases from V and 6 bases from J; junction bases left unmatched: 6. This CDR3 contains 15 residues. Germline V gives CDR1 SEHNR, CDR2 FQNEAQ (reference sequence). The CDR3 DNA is TGTGCCAGCAGCGCCCCGGGACAGGGGTATGAAAAACTGTTTTTT. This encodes CASSAPGQGYEKLFF.

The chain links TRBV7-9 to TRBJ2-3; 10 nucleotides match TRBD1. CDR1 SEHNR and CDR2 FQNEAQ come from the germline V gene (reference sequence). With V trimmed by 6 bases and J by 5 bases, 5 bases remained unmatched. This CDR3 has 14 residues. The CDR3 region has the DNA TGTGCCAGCAGGACGACAGGGGGCAAAGATACGCAGTATTTT. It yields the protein CASRTTGGKDTQYF.

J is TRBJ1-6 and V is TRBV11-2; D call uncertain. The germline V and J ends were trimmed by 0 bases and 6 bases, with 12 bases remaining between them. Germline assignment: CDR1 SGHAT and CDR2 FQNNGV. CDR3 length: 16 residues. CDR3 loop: CASSLDALGVNSPLHF. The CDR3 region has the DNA TGTGCCAGCAGCTTAGATGCTCTCGGCGTTAATTCACCCCTCCACTTT. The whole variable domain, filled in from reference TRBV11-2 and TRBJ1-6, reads EAGVAQSPRYKIIEKRQSVAFWCNPISGHATLYWYQQILGQGPKLLIQFQNNGVVDDSQLPKDRFSAERLKGVDSTLKIQPAKLEDSAVYLCASSLDALGVNSPLHFGNGTRLTVT.

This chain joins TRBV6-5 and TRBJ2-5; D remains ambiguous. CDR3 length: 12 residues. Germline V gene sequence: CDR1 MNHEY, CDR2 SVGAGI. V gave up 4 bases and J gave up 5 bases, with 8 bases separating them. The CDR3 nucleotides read TGTGCCAGCAGTTCATCCATCGAGACCCAGTACTTC. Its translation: CASSSSIETQYF.

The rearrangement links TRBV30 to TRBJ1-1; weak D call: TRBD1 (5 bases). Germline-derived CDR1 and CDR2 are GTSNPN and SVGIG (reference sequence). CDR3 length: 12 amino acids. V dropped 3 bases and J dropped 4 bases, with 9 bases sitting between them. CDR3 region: CAWRAQGTEAFF. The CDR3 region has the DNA TGTGCCTGGAGGGCCCAGGGCACTGAAGCTTTCTTT.

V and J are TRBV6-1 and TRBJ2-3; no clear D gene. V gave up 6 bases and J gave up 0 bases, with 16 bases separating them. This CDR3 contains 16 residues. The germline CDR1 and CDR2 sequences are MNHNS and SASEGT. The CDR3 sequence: CASRESILYSTDTQYF. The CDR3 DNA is TGTGCCAGCAGGGAATCCATCCTTTATAGCACAGATACGCAGTATTTT.

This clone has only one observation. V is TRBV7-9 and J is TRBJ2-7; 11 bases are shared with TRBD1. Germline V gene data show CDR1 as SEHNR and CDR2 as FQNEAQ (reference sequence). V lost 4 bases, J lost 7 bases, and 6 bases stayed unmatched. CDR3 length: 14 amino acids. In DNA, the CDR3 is TGTGCCAGCAGCTCCCGGACAGGGGGCCGGGAGCAGTACTTC. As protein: CASSSRTGGREQYF.

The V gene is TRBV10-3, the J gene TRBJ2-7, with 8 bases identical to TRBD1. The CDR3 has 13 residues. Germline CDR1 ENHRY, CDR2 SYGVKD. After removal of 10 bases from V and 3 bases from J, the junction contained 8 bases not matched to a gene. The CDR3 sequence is CATWGTGSYEQYF. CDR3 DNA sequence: TGTGCCACCTGGGGGACAGGAAGCTACGAGCAGTACTTC.

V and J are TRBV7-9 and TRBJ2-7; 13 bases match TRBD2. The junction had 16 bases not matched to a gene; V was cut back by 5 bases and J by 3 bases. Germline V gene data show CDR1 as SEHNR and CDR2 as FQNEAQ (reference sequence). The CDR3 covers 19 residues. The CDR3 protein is CASSTSGGDFFKPYYEQYF. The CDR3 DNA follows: TGTGCCAGCAGCACTAGCGGGGGGGATTTTTTTAAGCCGTACTACGAGCAGTACTTC.

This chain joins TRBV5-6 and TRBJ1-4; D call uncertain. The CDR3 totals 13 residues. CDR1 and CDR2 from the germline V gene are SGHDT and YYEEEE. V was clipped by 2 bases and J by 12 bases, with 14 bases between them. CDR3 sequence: CASSFLTRQELFF. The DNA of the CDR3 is TGTGCCAGCAGCTTTCTAACACGTCAGGAACTGTTTTTT.

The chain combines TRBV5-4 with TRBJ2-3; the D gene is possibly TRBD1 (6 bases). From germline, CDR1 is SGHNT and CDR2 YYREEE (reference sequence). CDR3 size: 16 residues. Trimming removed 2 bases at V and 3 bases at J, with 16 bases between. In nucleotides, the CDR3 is TGTGCCAGCAGCTTCTTGGGGGACACCCGTACAGATACGCAGTATTTT. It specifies CASSFLGDTRTDTQYF.

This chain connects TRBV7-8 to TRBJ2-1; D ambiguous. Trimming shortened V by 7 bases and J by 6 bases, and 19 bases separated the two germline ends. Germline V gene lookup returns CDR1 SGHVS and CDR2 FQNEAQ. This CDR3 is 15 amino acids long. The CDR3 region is CASTPGVALSNEQFF. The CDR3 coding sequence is TGTGCCAGCACCCCTGGTGTTGCCCTCAGCAATGAGCAGTTCTTC.

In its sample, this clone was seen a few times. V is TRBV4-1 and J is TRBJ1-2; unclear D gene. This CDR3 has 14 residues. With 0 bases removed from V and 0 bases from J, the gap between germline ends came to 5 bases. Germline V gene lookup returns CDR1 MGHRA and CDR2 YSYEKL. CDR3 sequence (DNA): TGCGCCAGCAGCCAAGAGCGAGCTAACTATGGCTACACCTTC. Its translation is CASSQERANYGYTF.